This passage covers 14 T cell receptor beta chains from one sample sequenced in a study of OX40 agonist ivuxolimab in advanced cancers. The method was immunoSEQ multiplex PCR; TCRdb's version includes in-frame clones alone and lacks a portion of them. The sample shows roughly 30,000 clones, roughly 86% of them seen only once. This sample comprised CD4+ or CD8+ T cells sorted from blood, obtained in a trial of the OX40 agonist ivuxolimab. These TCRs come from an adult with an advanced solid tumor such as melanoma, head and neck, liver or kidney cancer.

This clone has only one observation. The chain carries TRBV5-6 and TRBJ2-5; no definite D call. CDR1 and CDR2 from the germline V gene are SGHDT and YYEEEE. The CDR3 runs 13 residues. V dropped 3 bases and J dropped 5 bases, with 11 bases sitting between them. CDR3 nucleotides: TGTGCCAGCAGCTGGACGTTGGAGGAGACCCAGTACTTC. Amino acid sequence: CASSWTLEETQYF.

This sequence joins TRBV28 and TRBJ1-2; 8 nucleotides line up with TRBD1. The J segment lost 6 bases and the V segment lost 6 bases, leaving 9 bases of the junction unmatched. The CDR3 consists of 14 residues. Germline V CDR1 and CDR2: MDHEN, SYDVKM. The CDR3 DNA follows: TGTGCCAGCAGCCCTACAGGGGGTTGGGATGGCTACACCTTC. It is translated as CASSPTGGWDGYTF.

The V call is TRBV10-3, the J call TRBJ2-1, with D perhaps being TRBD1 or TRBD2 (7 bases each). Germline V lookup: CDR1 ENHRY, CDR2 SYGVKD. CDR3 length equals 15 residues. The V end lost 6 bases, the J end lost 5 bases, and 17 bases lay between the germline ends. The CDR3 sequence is CAISLTGEGHNEQFF. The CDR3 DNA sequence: TGTGCCATCAGCCTAACAGGGGAGGGACACAATGAGCAGTTCTTC.

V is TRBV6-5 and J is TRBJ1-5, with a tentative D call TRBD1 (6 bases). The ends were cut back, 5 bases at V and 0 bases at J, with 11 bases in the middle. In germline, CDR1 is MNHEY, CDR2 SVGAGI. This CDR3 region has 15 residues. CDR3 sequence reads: CASSPYRDSNQPQHF. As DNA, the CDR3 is TGTGCCAGCAGTCCATACAGGGATAGCAATCAGCCCCAGCATTTT.

The DNA of the CDR3 is TGTGCCAGCAGCGACCTAAGGGGCTACACCTTC. It is translated as CASSDLRGYTF. J is TRBJ1-2 and V is TRBV13; D remains unclear. Trimming took 5 bases from V and 8 from J, leaving 9 bases between them. Germline V gene data show CDR1 as PRHDT and CDR2 as FYEKMQ (reference sequence). The CDR3 is made up of 11 amino acids.

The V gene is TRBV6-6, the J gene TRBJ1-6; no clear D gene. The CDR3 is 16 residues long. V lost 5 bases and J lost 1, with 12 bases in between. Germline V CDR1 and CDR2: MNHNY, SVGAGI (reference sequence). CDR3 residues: CASSTDPSSYNSPLHF. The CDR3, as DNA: TGTGCCAGCAGTACCGATCCGTCGTCCTATAATTCACCCCTCCACTTT.

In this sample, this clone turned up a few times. The chain's CDR3 is CASSIDEGFANQPQHF. In nucleotides, the CDR3 is TGTGCCAGTAGTATAGATGAGGGTTTCGCAAATCAGCCCCAGCATTTT. The chain joins TRBV19 to TRBJ1-5; D is ambiguous. Trimming shortened V by 0 bases and J by 4 bases, and 13 bases separated the two germline ends. Germline CDR1 and CDR2: LNHDA and SQIVND (reference sequence). The length of the CDR3 is 16 residues.

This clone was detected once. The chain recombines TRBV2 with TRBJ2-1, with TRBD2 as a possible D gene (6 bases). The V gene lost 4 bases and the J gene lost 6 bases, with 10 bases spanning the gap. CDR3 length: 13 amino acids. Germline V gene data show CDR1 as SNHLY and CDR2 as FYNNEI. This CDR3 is CASSVEGVNEQFF. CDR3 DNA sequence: TGTGCCAGCAGTGTGGAGGGAGTCAATGAGCAGTTCTTC.

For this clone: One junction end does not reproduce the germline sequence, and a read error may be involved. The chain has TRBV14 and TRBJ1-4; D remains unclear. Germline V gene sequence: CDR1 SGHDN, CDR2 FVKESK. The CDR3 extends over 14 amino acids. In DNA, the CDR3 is TGTGCAAGCAGCCAGGTAGAAGGAAATGAAAAACTGTTTTTT. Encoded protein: CASSQVEGNEKLFF. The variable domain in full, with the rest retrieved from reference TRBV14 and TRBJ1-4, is EAGVTQFPSHSVIEKGQTVTLRCDPISGHDNLYWYRRVMGKEIKFLLHFVKESKQDESGMPNNRFLAERTGGTYSTLKVQPAELEDSGVYFCASSQVEGNEKLFFGSGTQLSVL.

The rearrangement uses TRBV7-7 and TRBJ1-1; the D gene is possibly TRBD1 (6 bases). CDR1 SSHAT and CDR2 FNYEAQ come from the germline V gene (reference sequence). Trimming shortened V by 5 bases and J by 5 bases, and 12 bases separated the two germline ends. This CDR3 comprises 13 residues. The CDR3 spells CASSLTGWTEAFF. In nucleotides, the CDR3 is TGTGCCAGCAGCCTCACAGGGTGGACTGAAGCTTTCTTT.

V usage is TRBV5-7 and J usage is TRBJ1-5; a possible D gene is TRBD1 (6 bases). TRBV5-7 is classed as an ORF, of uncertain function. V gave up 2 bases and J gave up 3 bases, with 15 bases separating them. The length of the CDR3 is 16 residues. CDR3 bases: TGTGCCAGCAGCTTTCCAGGCCTGGGGGCCAATCAGCCCCAGCATTTT. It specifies CASSFPGLGANQPQHF.

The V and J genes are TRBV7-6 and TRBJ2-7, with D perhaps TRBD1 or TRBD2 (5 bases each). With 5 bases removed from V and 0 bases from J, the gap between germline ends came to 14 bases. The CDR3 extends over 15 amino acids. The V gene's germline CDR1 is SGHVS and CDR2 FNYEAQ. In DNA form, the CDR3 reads TGTGCCAGCAGCCACGAGGCAGGGAGCTCCTACGAGCAGTACTTC. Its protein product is CASSHEAGSSYEQYF.

Written as DNA, the CDR3 is TGTGCCAGCAGTCGCGGGGACCACCCCTACAATGAGCAGTTCTTC. This codes for CASSRGDHPYNEQFF. The V gene is TRBV5-6, the J gene TRBJ2-1, with a weak D call TRBD2 (6 bases). V dropped 5 bases and J dropped 2 bases, with 14 bases sitting between them. The CDR3 loop spans 15 amino acids. CDR1 is SGHDT and CDR2 is YYEEEE in the germline V gene.

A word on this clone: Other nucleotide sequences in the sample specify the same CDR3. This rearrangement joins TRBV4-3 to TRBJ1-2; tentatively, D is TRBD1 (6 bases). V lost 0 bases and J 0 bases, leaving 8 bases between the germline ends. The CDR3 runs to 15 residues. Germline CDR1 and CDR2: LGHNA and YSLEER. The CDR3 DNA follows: TGCGCCAGCAGCCAAGACAGGGGAGCTAACTATGGCTACACCTTC. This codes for CASSQDRGANYGYTF.